This entry lists 7 T cell receptor beta chains sequenced from one sample in a study of glioma-infiltrating T cells after dendritic cell vaccination. Repertoires were generated with immunoSEQ multiplex PCR, while TCRdb's copy carries only in-frame clones and drops some. In the table there are about 87,000 clones, around 83% of which are singletons. The time point: after dendritic cell vaccination, including at tumor progression/relapse. Sample: blood, taken after dendritic cell vaccination. The receptors derive from a human donor with glioblastoma.

The V call is TRBV6-6, the J call TRBJ1-6; no definite D call. Deletions cut 0 bases from V and 9 bases from J, with 9 bases between. Germline CDR1 reads MNHNY; CDR2 reads SVGAGI (reference sequence). This CDR3 region has 14 residues. The CDR3 is CASSYSSLGSPLHF. CDR3 DNA sequence: TGTGCCAGCAGTTACTCGAGTCTAGGTTCACCCCTCCACTTT.

The chain carries TRBV4-3 and TRBJ2-3; the match to TRBD2 covers 14 bases. This CDR3 comprises 17 residues. Germline trimming cut 3 bases from V and 0 bases from J; bases unmatched to any gene: 2. Germline CDR1 and CDR2: LGHNA and YSLEER. The CDR3 loop reads CASSQTSGGVSTDTQYF. In DNA, the CDR3 is TGCGCCAGCAGCCAGACTAGCGGGGGGGTAAGCACAGATACGCAGTATTTT.

This clone was counted between two and nine times. The chain uses TRBV7-3 and TRBJ2-5; 10 bases align to TRBD1. The CDR3 runs 15 residues. V was clipped by 4 bases and J by 5 bases; unmatched bases: 7. Per germline, CDR1 SGHTA and CDR2 FQGTGA. As DNA, the CDR3 is TGTGCCAGCAGCTCCCTGGGGACAGGGGCTGAGACCCAGTACTTC. Protein product: CASSSLGTGAETQYF.

This clone was detected only once. V gene TRBV11-2 combines with J gene TRBJ2-7; maybe TRBD1 (6 bases). CDR3 length: 14 residues. V lost 4 bases, J lost 2 bases, and 12 bases lay in between. Germline assignment: CDR1 SGHAT and CDR2 FQNNGV. CDR3 bases: TGTGCCAGCAGCTGGGGGCTACCTACCTACGAGCAGTACTTC. Its translation is CASSWGLPTYEQYF. The variable domain in full, completed from reference TRBV11-2 and TRBJ2-7, reads EAGVAQSPRYKIIEKRQSVAFWCNPISGHATLYWYQQILGQGPKLLIQFQNNGVVDDSQLPKDRFSAERLKGVDSTLKIQPAKLEDSAVYLCASSWGLPTYEQYFGPGTRLTVT.

This rearrangement joins TRBV12-5 to TRBJ1-5, with D unresolved. CDR1 is LGHNT and CDR2 is FRNRAP in the germline V gene. Trimming cost V 7 bases and J 3 bases, with 10 bases left between them. This CDR3 is built from 13 residues. This CDR3 is CASAFQINQPQHF. CDR3 coding DNA: TGTGCTAGTGCTTTCCAGATCAATCAGCCCCAGCATTTT. The variable domain in full, completed from reference TRBV12-5 and TRBJ1-5, reads DARVTQTPRHKVTEMGQEVTMRCQPILGHNTVFWYRQTMMQGLELLAYFRNRAPLDDSGMPKDRFSAEMPDATLATLKIQPSEPRDSAVYFCASAFQINQPQHFGDGTRLSIL.

The chain recombines TRBV2 with TRBJ1-6; possibly TRBD1 for D (5 bases). Germline CDR1 and CDR2: SNHLY and FYNNEI. Trimming cost V 1 base and J 4 bases, with 8 bases left between them. This CDR3 spans 15 amino acids. The CDR3 is CASSEDRGYNSPLHF. CDR3 nucleotide sequence: TGTGCCAGCAGTGAAGATCGGGGGTATAATTCACCCCTCCACTTT.

The chain joins TRBV11-2 to TRBJ1-1, with D unresolved. Germline lookup yields CDR1 SGHAT and CDR2 FQNNGV. Trimming removed 5 bases at V and 0 bases at J, with 13 bases between. The CDR3 is 15 residues long. CDR3 protein: CASSPVGALNTEAFF. In nucleotides, the CDR3 is TGTGCCAGCAGCCCAGTAGGAGCACTGAACACTGAAGCTTTCTTT.